This TCR beta chain was obtained from a study of blood T cell repertoires in COVID-19. Germline V gene lookup returns CDR1 SGHRS and CDR2 YFSETQ. V lost 0 bases to trimming and J lost 2 bases; unmatched junction nucleotides: 11. CDR3 length equals 18 residues. Measured with immunoSEQ multiplex PCR; TCRdb has only the in-frame clones, and not every one. The table has 190,000 or so clones, 85% to 90% seen once. This chain connects TRBV5-1 to TRBJ1-5, with TRBD1 matching 7 bases. This clonotype was obtained from a man aged 25-45 years who had recovered from COVID-19. Sequencing was carried out using PBMCs or T cells enriched from blood (not recorded which). This chain's CDR3 is CASSLVAGGPRGNQPQHF. CDR3 nucleotides: TGCGCCAGCAGCTTGGTGGCAGGGGGACCTAGAGGCAATCAGCCCCAGCATTTT.